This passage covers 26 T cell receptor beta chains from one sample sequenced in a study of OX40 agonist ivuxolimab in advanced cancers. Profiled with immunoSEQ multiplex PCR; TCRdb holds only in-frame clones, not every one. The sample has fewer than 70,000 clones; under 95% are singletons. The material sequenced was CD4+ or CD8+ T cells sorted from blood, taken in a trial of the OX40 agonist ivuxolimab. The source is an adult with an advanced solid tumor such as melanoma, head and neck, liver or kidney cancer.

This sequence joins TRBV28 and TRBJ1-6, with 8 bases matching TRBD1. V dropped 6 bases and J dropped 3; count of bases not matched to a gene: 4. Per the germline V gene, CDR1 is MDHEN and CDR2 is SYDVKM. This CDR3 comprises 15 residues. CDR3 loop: CASRAGTGYNSPLHF. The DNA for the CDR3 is TGTGCCAGCAGAGCCGGGACAGGCTATAATTCACCCCTCCACTTT.

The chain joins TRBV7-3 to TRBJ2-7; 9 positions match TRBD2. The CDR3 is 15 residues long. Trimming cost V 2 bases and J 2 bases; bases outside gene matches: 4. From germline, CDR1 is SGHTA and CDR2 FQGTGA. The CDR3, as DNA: TGTGCCAGCAGCTTAGCGGGGGGGCAAACCTACGAGCAGTACTTC. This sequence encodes CASSLAGGQTYEQYF.

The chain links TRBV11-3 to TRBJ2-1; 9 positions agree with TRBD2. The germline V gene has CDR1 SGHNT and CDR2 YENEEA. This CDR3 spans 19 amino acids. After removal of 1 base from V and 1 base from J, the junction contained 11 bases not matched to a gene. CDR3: CASSLVGDSGRKSYNEQFF. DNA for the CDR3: TGTGCCAGCAGCTTAGTAGGGGATAGCGGGAGAAAATCCTACAATGAGCAGTTCTTC.

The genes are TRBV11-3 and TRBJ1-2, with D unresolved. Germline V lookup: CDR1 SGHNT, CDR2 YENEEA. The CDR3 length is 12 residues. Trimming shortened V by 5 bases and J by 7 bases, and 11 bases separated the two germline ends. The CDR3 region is CASSPDNFGYTF. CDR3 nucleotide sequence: TGTGCCAGCAGCCCCGACAATTTTGGCTACACCTTC.

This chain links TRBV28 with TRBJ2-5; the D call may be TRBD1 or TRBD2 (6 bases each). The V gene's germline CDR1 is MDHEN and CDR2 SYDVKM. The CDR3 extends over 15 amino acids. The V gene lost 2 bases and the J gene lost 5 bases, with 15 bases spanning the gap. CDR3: CASSLAPSGAETQYF. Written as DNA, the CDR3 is TGTGCCAGCAGTTTAGCGCCCTCGGGGGCGGAGACCCAGTACTTC. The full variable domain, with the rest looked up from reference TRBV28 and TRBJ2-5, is DVKVTQSSRYLVKRTGEKVFLECVQDMDHENMFWYRQDPGLGLRLIYFSYDVKMKEKGDIPEGYSVSREKKERFSLILESASTNQTSMYLCASSLAPSGAETQYFGPGTRLLVL.

The DNA for the CDR3 is TGTGCCAGCAGCTACCAATCGGAGACAGGGTGGGATGAGCAGTTCTTC. This codes for CASSYQSETGWDEQFF. The chain combines TRBV11-3 with TRBJ2-1; TRBD1 matches at 7 bases. V gave up 4 bases and J gave up 8 bases; unmatched junction bases: 14. CDR1 is SGHNT and CDR2 is YENEEA in the germline V gene. The CDR3 contains 16 residues. Full variable domain (rest looked up from reference TRBV11-3 and TRBJ2-1): EAGVVQSPRYKIIEKKQPVAFWCNPISGHNTLYWYLQNLGQGPELLIRYENEEAVDDSQLPKDRFSAERLKGVDSTLKIQPAELGDSAVYLCASSYQSETGWDEQFFGPGTRLTVL.

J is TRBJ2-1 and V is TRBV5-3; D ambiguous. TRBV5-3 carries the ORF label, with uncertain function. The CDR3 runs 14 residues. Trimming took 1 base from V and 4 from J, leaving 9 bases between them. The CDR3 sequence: CARSLNRWYNEQFF. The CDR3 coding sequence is TGTGCCAGAAGCTTGAATCGGTGGTACAATGAGCAGTTCTTC.

CDR3: CASSFGTQYTDTQYF. The DNA of the CDR3 is TGTGCCAGCAGTTTTGGGACACAATACACAGATACGCAGTATTTT. This sequence joins TRBV28 and TRBJ2-3; TRBD1 is a possible D gene (6 bases). Germline CDR1 reads MDHEN; CDR2 reads SYDVKM. The CDR3 spans 15 residues. Trimming left V 3 bases short and J 2 bases short, with 12 bases between.

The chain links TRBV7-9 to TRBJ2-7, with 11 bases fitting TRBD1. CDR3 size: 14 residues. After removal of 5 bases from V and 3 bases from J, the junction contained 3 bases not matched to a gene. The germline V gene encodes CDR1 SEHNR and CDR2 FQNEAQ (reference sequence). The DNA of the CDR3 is TGTGCCAGCAGCACCGGGACAGGGGGCTACGAGCAGTACTTC. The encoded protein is CASSTGTGGYEQYF. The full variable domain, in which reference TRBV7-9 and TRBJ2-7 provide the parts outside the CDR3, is DTGVSQNPRHKITKRGQNVTFRCDPISEHNRLYWYRQTLGQGPEFLTYFQNEAQLEKSRLLSDRFSAERPKGSFSTLEIQRTEQGDSAMYLCASSTGTGGYEQYFGPGTRLTVT.

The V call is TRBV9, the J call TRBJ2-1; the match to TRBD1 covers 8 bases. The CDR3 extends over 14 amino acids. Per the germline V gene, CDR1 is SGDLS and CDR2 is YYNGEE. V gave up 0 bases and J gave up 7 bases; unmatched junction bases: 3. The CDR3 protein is CASSVDRGNNEQFF. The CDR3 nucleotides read TGTGCCAGCAGCGTAGACAGGGGGAATAATGAGCAGTTCTTC.

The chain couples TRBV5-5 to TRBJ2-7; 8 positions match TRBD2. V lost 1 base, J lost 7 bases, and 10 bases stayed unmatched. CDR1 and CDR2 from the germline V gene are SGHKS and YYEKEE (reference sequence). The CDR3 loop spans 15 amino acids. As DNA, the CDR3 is TGTGCCAGCAGCTTGCTTGGTAGCGGGATAGGAGAGCAGTACTTC. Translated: CASSLLGSGIGEQYF.

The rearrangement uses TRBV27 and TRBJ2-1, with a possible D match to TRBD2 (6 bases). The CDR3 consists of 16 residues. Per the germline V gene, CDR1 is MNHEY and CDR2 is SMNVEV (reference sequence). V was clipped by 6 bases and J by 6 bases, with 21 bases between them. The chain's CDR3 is CASRVGGNLELNEQFF. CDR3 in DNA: TGTGCCAGCAGGGTGGGCGGGAATCTAGAACTCAATGAGCAGTTCTTC.

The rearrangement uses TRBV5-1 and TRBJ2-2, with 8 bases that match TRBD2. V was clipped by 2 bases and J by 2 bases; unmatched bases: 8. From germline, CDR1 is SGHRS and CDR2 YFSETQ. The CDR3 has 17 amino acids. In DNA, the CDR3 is TGCGCCAGCAGCTTATGGTTACTAGCGGAAAACACCGGGGAGCTGTTTTTT. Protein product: CASSLWLLAENTGELFF.

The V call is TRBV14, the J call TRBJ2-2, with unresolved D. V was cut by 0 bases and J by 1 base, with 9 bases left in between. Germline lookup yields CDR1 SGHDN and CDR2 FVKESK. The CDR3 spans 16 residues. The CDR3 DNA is TGTGCCAGCAGCCAAGATCTAACAGAGAACACCGGGGAGCTGTTTTTT. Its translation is CASSQDLTENTGELFF. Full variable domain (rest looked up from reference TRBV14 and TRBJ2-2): EAGVTQFPSHSVIEKGQTVTLRCDPISGHDNLYWYRRVMGKEIKFLLHFVKESKQDESGMPNNRFLAERTGGTYSTLKVQPAELEDSGVYFCASSQDLTENTGELFFGEGSRLTVL.

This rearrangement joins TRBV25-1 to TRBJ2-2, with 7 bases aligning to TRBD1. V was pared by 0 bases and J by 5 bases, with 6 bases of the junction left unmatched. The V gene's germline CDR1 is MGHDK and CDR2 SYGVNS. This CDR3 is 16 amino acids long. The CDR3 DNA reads TGTGCCAGCAGTGAATACACCGGGACAGAGACCGGGGAGCTGTTTTTT. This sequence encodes CASSEYTGTETGELFF.

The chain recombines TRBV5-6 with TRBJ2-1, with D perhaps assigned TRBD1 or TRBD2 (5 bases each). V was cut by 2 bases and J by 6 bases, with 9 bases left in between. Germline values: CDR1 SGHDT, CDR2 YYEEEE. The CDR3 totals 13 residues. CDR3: CASSLGTLNEQFF. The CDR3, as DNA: TGTGCCAGCAGCTTAGGGACCCTCAATGAGCAGTTCTTC. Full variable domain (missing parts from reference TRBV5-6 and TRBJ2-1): DAGVTQSPTHLIKTRGQQVTLRCSPKSGHDTVSWYQQALGQGPQFIFQYYEEEERQRGNFPDRFSGHQFPNYSSELNVNALLLGDSALYLCASSLGTLNEQFFGPGTRLTVL.

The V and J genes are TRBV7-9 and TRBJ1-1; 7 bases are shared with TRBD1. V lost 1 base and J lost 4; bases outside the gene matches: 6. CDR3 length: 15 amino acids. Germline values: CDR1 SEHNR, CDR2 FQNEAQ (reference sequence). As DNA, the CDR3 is TGTGCCAGCAGCTTAGAGGGGGCGCGGGGCACTGAAGCTTTCTTT. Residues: CASSLEGARGTEAFF.

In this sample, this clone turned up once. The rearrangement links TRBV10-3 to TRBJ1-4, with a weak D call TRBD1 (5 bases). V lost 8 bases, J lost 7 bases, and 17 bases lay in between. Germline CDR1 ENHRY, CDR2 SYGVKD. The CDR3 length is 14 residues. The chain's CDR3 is CAIRDPEVGEKLFF. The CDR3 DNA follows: TGTGCCATCCGGGACCCGGAGGTTGGTGAAAAACTGTTTTTT.

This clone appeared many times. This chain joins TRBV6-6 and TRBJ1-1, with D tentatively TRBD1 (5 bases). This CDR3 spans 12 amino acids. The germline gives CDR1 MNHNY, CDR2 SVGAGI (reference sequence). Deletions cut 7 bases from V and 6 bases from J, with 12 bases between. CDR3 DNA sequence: TGTGCCAGCACAGGGATAGGTGCTGAAGCTTTCTTT. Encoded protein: CASTGIGAEAFF.

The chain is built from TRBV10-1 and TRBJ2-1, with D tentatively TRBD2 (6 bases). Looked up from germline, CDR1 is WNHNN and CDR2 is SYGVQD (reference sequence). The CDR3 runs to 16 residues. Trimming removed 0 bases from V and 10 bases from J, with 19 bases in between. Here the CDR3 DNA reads TGCGCCAGCAGTGAGTCTCCGGGACTCACCTTAGAGGAGCAGTTCTTC. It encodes CASSESPGLTLEEQFF.

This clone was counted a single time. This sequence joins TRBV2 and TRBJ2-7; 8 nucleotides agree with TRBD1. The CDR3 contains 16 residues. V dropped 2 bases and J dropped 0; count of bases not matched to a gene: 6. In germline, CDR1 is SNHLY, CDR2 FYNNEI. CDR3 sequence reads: CASSESRDRSSYEQYF. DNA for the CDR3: TGTGCCAGCAGTGAATCGCGGGACAGGAGCTCCTACGAGCAGTACTTC.

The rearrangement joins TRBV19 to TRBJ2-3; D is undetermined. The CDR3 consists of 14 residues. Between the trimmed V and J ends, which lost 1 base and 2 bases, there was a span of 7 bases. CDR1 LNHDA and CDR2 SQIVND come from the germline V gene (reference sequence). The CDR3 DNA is TGTGCCAGTAGTATAGGCGGAGTCACAGATACGCAGTATTTT. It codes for CASSIGGVTDTQYF.

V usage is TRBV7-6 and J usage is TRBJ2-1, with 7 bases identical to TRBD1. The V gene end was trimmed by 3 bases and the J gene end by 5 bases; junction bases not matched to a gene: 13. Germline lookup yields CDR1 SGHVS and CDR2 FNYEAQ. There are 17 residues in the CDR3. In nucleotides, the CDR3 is TGTGCCAGCAGCTTTTCGGGGACGGGACAGATACACAATGAGCAGTTCTTC. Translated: CASSFSGTGQIHNEQFF.

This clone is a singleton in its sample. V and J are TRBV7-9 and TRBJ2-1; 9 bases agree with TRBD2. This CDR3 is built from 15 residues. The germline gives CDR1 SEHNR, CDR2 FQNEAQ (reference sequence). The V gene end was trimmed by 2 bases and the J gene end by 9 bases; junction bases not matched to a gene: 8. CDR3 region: CASSLSLAGYVEQFF. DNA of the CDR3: TGTGCCAGCAGCTTATCCCTAGCGGGATATGTTGAGCAGTTCTTC.

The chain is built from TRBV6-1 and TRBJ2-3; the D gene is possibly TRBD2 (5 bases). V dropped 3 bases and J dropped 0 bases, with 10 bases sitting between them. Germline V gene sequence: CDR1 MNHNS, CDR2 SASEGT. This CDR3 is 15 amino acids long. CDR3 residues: CASSDWTGSTDTQYF. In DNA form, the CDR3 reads TGTGCCAGCAGTGATTGGACGGGGAGCACAGATACGCAGTATTTT.

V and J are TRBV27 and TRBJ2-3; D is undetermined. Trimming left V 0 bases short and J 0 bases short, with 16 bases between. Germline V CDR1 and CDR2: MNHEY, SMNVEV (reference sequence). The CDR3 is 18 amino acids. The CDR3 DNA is TGTGCCAGCAGTTTATCGTTGGGCGAGGCCCTGAGCACAGATACGCAGTATTTT. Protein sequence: CASSLSLGEALSTDTQYF.